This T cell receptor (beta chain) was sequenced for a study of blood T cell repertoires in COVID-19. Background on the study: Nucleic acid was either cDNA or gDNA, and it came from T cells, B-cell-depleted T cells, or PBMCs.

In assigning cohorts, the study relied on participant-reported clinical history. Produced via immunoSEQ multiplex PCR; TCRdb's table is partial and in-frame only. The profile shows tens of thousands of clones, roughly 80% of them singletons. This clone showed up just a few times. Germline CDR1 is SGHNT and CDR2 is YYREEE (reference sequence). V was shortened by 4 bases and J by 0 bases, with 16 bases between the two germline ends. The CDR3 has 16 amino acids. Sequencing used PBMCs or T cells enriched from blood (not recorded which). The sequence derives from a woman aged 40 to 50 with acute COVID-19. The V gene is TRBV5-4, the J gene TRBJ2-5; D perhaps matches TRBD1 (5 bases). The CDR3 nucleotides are TGTGCCAGCAGCGCCCCTAATCAGGGCTACCAAGAGACCCAGTACTTC. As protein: CASSAPNQGYQETQYF.